The 19 T cell receptor beta chains below all came from one sample that was sequenced in a study of CD8 T cells in ankylosing spondylitis. TCRdb recomputed calls from the 5' RACE reads with MiXCR, one row per CDR3 protein. The sample holds a few hundred thousand distinct CDR3 sequences, approximately 12% seen once. Sequencing used blood, either unsorted or a sorted T cell fraction (not recorded which). These receptors originate from a male donor with ankylosing spondylitis or in good health (not recorded which).

This clonotype was recorded at least ten times. The V call is TRBV15, the J call TRBJ2-7, with D possibly TRBD2 on 5 matching bases. Germline CDR1 reads LNHNV; CDR2 reads YYDKDF (reference sequence). V lost 0 bases, J lost 9 bases, and 15 bases lay in between. The CDR3 loop spans 14 amino acids. The CDR3: CATSREVQVRGQYF. CDR3 bases: TGTGCCACCAGCAGAGAGGTGCAGGTTCGGGGGCAGTACTTC.

This clonotype was counted at least ten times. The chain couples TRBV6-5 to TRBJ1-1; D gene uncertain. This CDR3 has 15 residues. The germline V gene has CDR1 MNHEY and CDR2 SVGAGI. V was trimmed by 4 bases and J by 0 bases, leaving 12 bases between them. CDR3 loop: CASSSQPSMNTEAFF. In DNA form, the CDR3 reads TGTGCCAGCAGTTCCCAACCCTCGATGAACACTGAAGCTTTCTTT.

This clonotype was detected ten times or more. The chain recombines TRBV30 with TRBJ2-3; D may be TRBD2 (5 bases). The CDR3 contains 13 residues. V was clipped by 7 bases and J by 2 bases, with 13 bases between them. Germline assignment: CDR1 GTSNPN and CDR2 SVGIG (reference sequence). The CDR3 DNA reads TGTGCCTCCAGCGGCGGGCCCACAGATACGCAGTATTTT. Amino acid sequence: CASSGGPTDTQYF.

This clonotype was counted ten times or more. The chain has TRBV15 and TRBJ2-5; no firm D call. V was pared by 0 bases and J by 5 bases, with 7 bases between. CDR1 and CDR2 from the germline V gene are LNHNV and YYDKDF (reference sequence). The CDR3 extends over 13 amino acids. Here the CDR3 DNA reads TGTGCCACCAGCAGAGAGGGTGAGGAGACCCAGTACTTC. Translation gives CATSREGEETQYF.

This clonotype was seen many times. A junction end diverges from the germline sequence, so it may reflect a read error. This chain connects TRBV5-1 to TRBJ2-5; D gene ambiguous. Germline lookup yields CDR1 SGHRS and CDR2 YFSETQ. The CDR3 covers 12 residues. This CDR3 is CASSADAEIQYF. The CDR3 DNA reads TGCGCCTCGTCCGCCGATGCCGAGATCCAGTACTTC. Variable domain in full (rest from reference TRBV5-1 and TRBJ2-5): KAGVTQTPRYLIKTRGQQVTLSCSPISGHRSVSWYQQTPGQGLQFLFEYFSETQRNKGNFPGRFSGRQFSNSRSEMNVSTLELGDSALYLCASSADAEIQYFGPGTRLLVL.

This clonotype was found many times. This chain joins TRBV25-1 and TRBJ1-2; the D is unclear. CDR1 MGHDK and CDR2 SYGVNS come from the germline V gene. Trimming stripped 4 bases from V and 2 bases from J, with 8 bases between. This CDR3 is 13 amino acids long. DNA of the CDR3: TGTGCCAGCAGTGCGCCAGGCAACTATGGCTACACCTTC. Translating it yields CASSAPGNYGYTF.

This clonotype was picked up many times. The rearrangement links TRBV3-1 to TRBJ2-1; no clear D. Germline lookup yields CDR1 LGHDT and CDR2 YNNKEL (reference sequence). The V and J ends lost 1 base and 5 bases respectively, with 9 bases between them. The CDR3 covers 14 residues. DNA for the CDR3: TGTGCCAGCAGCCAAGTTGGCCGGAACAATGAGCAGTTCTTC. It specifies CASSQVGRNNEQFF.

In its sample, this clonotype was seen many times. The V gene is TRBV12-3 or TRBV12-4, the J gene TRBJ2-7; D is uncertain. V lost 4 bases and J lost 2, with 15 bases in between. This CDR3 contains 15 residues. The CDR3: CASSSSELGTYEQYF. In nucleotides, the CDR3 is TGTGCCAGCAGTTCGAGCGAGCTAGGGACCTACGAGCAGTACTTC.

This clonotype was detected many times. The chain has TRBV2 and TRBJ2-7; D is unclear. The V end was cut by 7 bases, the J end by 5 bases, with 21 bases between. Germline V lookup: CDR1 SNHLY, CDR2 FYNNEI. This CDR3 region has 15 residues. The CDR3 protein is CASNDPVLLLHEQYF. DNA of the CDR3: TGTGCCAGCAATGATCCTGTGCTCCTTCTCCACGAGCAGTACTTC.

The J gene is TRBJ2-7, the V gene TRBV7-2; maybe TRBD2 (6 bases). V was trimmed by 6 bases and J by 4 bases, leaving 16 bases between them. Germline V gene sequence: CDR1 SGHTA, CDR2 FQGNSA. This CDR3 is built from 14 residues. CDR3 sequence (DNA): TGTGCCAGCAGTGAAGCCGGGGGTCGTTACGAGCAGTACTTC. Protein: CASSEAGGRYEQYF.

Details on this clonotype: This may arise from a read error, as a much more abundant clone is one base away. V and J are TRBV5-1 and TRBJ1-4; possibly TRBD1 for D (5 bases). The CDR3 spans 14 residues. Germline V gene data show CDR1 as SGHRS and CDR2 as YFSETQ. Trimming took off 2 bases at V and 4 bases at J, with 9 bases between the two ends. CDR3 nucleotides: TGCGCCAGCAGCTTCGGGGCAGATAATGAAAAACTGTTTTTT. This translates into CASSFGADNEKLFF.

The sample holds many counts of this clonotype. The CDR3 loop reads CASGAGSYNSPLHF. As DNA, the CDR3 is TGTGCCAGCGGGGCGGGCTCCTATAATTCACCCCTCCACTTT. This rearrangement joins TRBV10-3 to TRBJ1-6, with D perhaps matching TRBD1 (5 bases). CDR3 length: 14 residues. Germline V gives CDR1 ENHRY, CDR2 SYGVKD. The ends were cut back, 10 bases at V and 0 bases at J, with 10 bases in the middle.

In its sample, this clonotype was seen many times. The chain uses TRBV2 and TRBJ1-1, with D perhaps matching TRBD1 (6 bases). The V end was cut by 7 bases, the J end by 0 bases, with 12 bases between. This CDR3 is 14 amino acids long. In germline, CDR1 is SNHLY, CDR2 FYNNEI. In nucleotides, the CDR3 is TGTGCCAGCATCAGGACAGTGGTGAACACTGAAGCTTTCTTT. This encodes CASIRTVVNTEAFF.

A single count supports this clonotype. The rearrangement joins TRBV11-1 to TRBJ1-5; D unresolved. The ends were cut back, 1 base at V and 0 bases at J, with 16 bases in the middle. This CDR3 has 18 amino acids. Per the germline V gene, CDR1 is SGHAT and CDR2 is FQDESV (reference sequence). This CDR3 reads CASSLEDVGINSNQPQHF. CDR3 DNA: TGTGCCAGCAGCTTAGAGGATGTAGGGATCAATAGCAATCAGCCCCAGCATTTT.

This clonotype was recorded many times. V and J are TRBV6-1 and TRBJ2-6, with no clear D. From germline, CDR1 is MNHNS and CDR2 SASEGT. CDR3 length: 13 residues. The V end lost 6 bases, the J end lost 1 base, and 4 bases lay between the germline ends. CDR3 protein: CASRLSGANVLTF. The CDR3 DNA sequence: TGTGCCAGCAGGCTATCTGGGGCCAACGTCCTGACTTTC.

In this sample, this clonotype turned up many times. The chain recombines TRBV5-1 with TRBJ2-1, with a tentative D call TRBD1 (5 bases). With 2 bases removed from V and 0 bases from J, the gap between germline ends came to 6 bases. Germline lookup yields CDR1 SGHRS and CDR2 YFSETQ. The CDR3 extends over 14 amino acids. DNA for the CDR3: TGCGCCAGCAGCTTTGACAGCTCCTACAATGAGCAGTTCTTC. Its protein product is CASSFDSSYNEQFF.

This clonotype has ten or more counts. The genes are TRBV18 and TRBJ1-1, with D uncertain. The CDR3 has 12 residues. Germline V lookup: CDR1 KGHSH, CDR2 LQKENI. V was shortened by 6 bases and J by 6 bases, with 11 bases between the two germline ends. For the CDR3, the DNA is TGTGCCAGCTCGGCGCGGTGGGCTGAAGCTTTCTTT. Translation: CASSARWAEAFF.

This clonotype has ten or more counts. The genes are TRBV5-1 and TRBJ1-1; D gene uncertain. There are 13 residues in the CDR3. V was shortened by 0 bases and J by 5 bases, with 8 bases between the two germline ends. Germline CDR1 is SGHRS and CDR2 is YFSETQ. The CDR3 sequence: CASSLAGTTEAFF. CDR3 DNA: TGCGCCAGCAGCTTGGCCGGTACGACTGAAGCTTTCTTT. Full variable domain (rest looked up from reference TRBV5-1 and TRBJ1-1): KAGVTQTPRYLIKTRGQQVTLSCSPISGHRSVSWYQQTPGQGLQFLFEYFSETQRNKGNFPGRFSGRQFSNSRSEMNVSTLELGDSALYLCASSLAGTTEAFFGQGTRLTVV.

The chain links TRBV4-1 to TRBJ1-3; D unclear. The CDR3 length is 15 residues. V lost 0 bases and J lost 1, with 7 bases in between. CDR1 is MGHRA and CDR2 is YSYEKL in the germline V gene. Here the CDR3 DNA reads TGCGCCAGCAGCCAAGAGGGCTTATCTGGAAACACCATATATTTT. It codes for CASSQEGLSGNTIYF.